This is a list of T cell receptor beta chains from one sample in a study of a mutant IDH1 vaccine in newly diagnosed glioma. Their antigen targets remain unknown. The data were produced by immunoSEQ multiplex PCR, yet TCRdb's version contains in-frame clones alone and is incomplete. The sample shows more than 40,000 clones, 88% of them seen only once. The sequencing here drew on PBMCs, taken from a glioma patient whose treatment included an IDH1 peptide vaccine. These receptors originate from a woman between 35 and 50 years old with glioma. Each CDR3 is given with its conserved first and last residue. D genes are given only for firm matches. Clone size, where shown, is once, few, many, or a class for clones that have expanded.

clone_size,j_call,v_call,d_call,cdr3_aa,cdr3_nt
NA,TRBJ1-5,TRBV7-9,NA,CASSSLPNQPQHF,TGTGCCAGCAGCTCCCTCCCCAATCAGCCCCAGCATTTT
NA,TRBJ2-2,TRBV5-1,TRBD1,CASSSRTGGASGELFF,TGCGCCAGCAGCTCACGAACAGGGGGCGCGTCCGGGGAGCTGTTTTTT
few,TRBJ2-1,TRBV4-3,NA,CASSHFTYNEQFF,TGCGCCAGCAGCCACTTTACCTACAATGAGCAGTTCTTC
NA,TRBJ1-4,TRBV11-2,NA,CASSLPPLGGFEKLFF,TGTGCCAGCAGCTTACCCCCCCTGGGAGGGTTTGAAAAACTGTTTTTT
NA,TRBJ2-1,TRBV19,TRBD2,CASRPIWERGGSYNEQFF,TGTGCCAGTAGACCCATTTGGGAGCGGGGGGGCTCCTACAATGAGCAGTTCTTC
NA,TRBJ2-5,TRBV5-1,NA,CASSLGTVRETQYF,TGCGCCAGCAGCTTGGGGACAGTCCGCGAGACCCAGTACTTC
NA,TRBJ1-1,TRBV13,TRBD1,CASIQGATEAFF,TGTGCCAGCATTCAGGGGGCCACTGAAGCTTTCTTT
NA,TRBJ2-1,TRBV5-1,TRBD2,CASRRTSPNEQFF,TGCGCCAGCAGGCGGACTAGCCCAAATGAGCAGTTCTTC
NA,TRBJ1-6,TRBV2,NA,CASSDWGAYNSPLHF,TGTGCCAGCAGTGATTGGGGAGCCTATAATTCACCCCTCCACTTT
NA,TRBJ2-2,TRBV6-5,NA,CASGLFAGPGELFF,TGTGCCAGCGGCCTATTCGCGGGACCCGGGGAGCTGTTTTTT
few,TRBJ1-1,TRBV19,NA,CASSMIRVREAFF,TGTGCCAGTAGTATGATCAGGGTTCGAGAAGCTTTCTTT
NA,TRBJ1-1,TRBV7-9,NA,CASSLGQLEAFF,TGTGCCAGCAGCCTGGGGCAGCTTGAAGCTTTCTTT
NA,TRBJ2-2,TRBV15,TRBD2,CATSRGSAREHTGELFF,TGTGCCACCAGCAGAGGAAGCGCGCGGGAGCACACCGGGGAGCTGTTTTTT
NA,TRBJ2-7,TRBV6-6,NA,CASSYAQGHEQYF,TGTGCCAGCAGTTACGCACAGGGACACGAGCAGTACTTC
NA,TRBJ2-7,TRBV6-5,NA,CASGGRPSGEQYF,TGTGCCAGCGGGGGGAGACCGTCGGGGGAGCAGTACTTC
NA,TRBJ2-1,TRBV5-1,TRBD2,CASRGWTSSEQFF,TGCGCCAGCAGAGGTTGGACTAGCAGTGAGCAGTTCTTC
NA,TRBJ1-3,TRBV5-1,NA,CASSFAGTDTIYF,TGCGCCAGCAGCTTTGCAGGAACGGACACCATATATTTT
NA,TRBJ1-2,TRBV16,NA,CASSEQGISYGYTF,TGTGCCAGCAGCGAACAGGGAATAAGCTATGGCTACACCTTC
NA,TRBJ2-2,TRBV2,NA,CASSDYVTGELFF,TGTGCCAGCAGTGATTATGTCACCGGGGAGCTGTTTTTT
NA,TRBJ2-2,TRBV5-1,NA,CASSLENSNTGELFF,TGCGCCAGCAGCTTGGAAAATTCGAACACCGGGGAGCTGTTTTTT
once,TRBJ2-2,TRBV5-1,NA,CASSLTSLMNTGELFF,TGCGCCAGCAGCTTGACTAGCCTGATGAACACCGGGGAGCTGTTTTTT
NA,TRBJ2-7,TRBV18,NA,CASSPDRQSYEQYF,TGTGCCAGCTCACCCGACAGACAATCCTACGAGCAGTACTTC
NA,TRBJ2-1,TRBV7-2,NA,CASSLWWDEQFF,TGTGCCAGCAGCTTATGGTGGGATGAGCAGTTCTTC
once,TRBJ1-1,TRBV18,TRBD1,CASVEQGANTEAFF,TGTGCCAGCGTGGAGCAGGGGGCGAACACTGAAGCTTTCTTT
NA,TRBJ1-4,TRBV7-9,NA,CASAPSGMINEKLFF,TGTGCCAGCGCGCCCTCGGGGATGATTAATGAAAAACTGTTTTTT
NA,TRBJ2-5,TRBV5-1,NA,CASTFGGRETQYF,TGCGCCAGCACTTTCGGGGGGCGAGAGACCCAGTACTTC
NA,TRBJ2-5,TRBV18,NA,CASSLRETQYF,TGTGCCAGCTCACTGCGAGAGACCCAGTACTTC
NA,TRBJ1-2,TRBV11-2,TRBD1,CASSATGAGYGYTF,TGTGCCAGCAGCGCAACAGGGGCGGGCTATGGCTACACCTTC